One sample yielded the 28 T cell receptor beta chains listed below, sequenced in a study of blood T cell repertoires in COVID-19. Clones were read by immunoSEQ multiplex PCR, and TCRdb kept only the in-frame ones, dropping some. Of over 150,000 clones in the sample, approximately 91% were seen once. Specimen: peripheral blood. Receptors originate from a man aged 18 to 30 with acute or convalescent COVID-19.

The genes are TRBV9 and TRBJ1-6; TRBD1 aligns across 7 bases. From germline, CDR1 is SGDLS and CDR2 YYNGEE. The CDR3 sequence is 14 residues long. The trim removed 0 bases at V and 8 bases at J, leaving 2 bases unmatched. The CDR3 nucleotides are TGTGCCAGCAGCGTAGAGGGGACAGATTCACCCCTCCACTTT. Amino acids: CASSVEGTDSPLHF.

This chain uses TRBV7-9 with TRBJ1-3; D is possibly TRBD1 (6 bases). The germline gives CDR1 SEHNR, CDR2 FQNEAQ (reference sequence). The CDR3 covers 14 residues. Deletions cut 5 bases from V and 3 bases from J, with 11 bases between. DNA for the CDR3: TGTGCCAGCAGCCAACAGGGATTTGGAAACACCATATATTTT. Encoded protein: CASSQQGFGNTIYF.

The chain has TRBV4-1 and TRBJ2-1; 9 nucleotides match TRBD2. This CDR3 is 18 amino acids long. The trim removed 1 base at V and 1 base at J, leaving 8 bases unmatched. Per germline, CDR1 MGHRA and CDR2 YSYEKL. CDR3 DNA sequence: TGCGCCAGCAGCCAAGGGCTAGCGGGAATCCTGTCCTACAATGAGCAGTTCTTC. It yields the protein CASSQGLAGILSYNEQFF.

This chain uses TRBV19 with TRBJ2-7, with D possibly matching TRBD1 (6 bases). CDR1 and CDR2 (germline): LNHDA, SQIVND (reference sequence). The CDR3 consists of 13 residues. V lost 4 bases, J lost 3 bases, and 10 bases lay in between. The CDR3 loop is CASSRGPYYEQYF. The CDR3 DNA follows: TGTGCCAGTAGTAGGGGGCCTTACTACGAGCAGTACTTC.

V is TRBV5-8 and J is TRBJ2-6; perhaps TRBD2 as D (6 bases). Germline V gene sequence: CDR1 SGHTS, CDR2 YDEGEE. This CDR3 spans 15 amino acids. V was cut by 4 bases and J by 1 base, with 9 bases left in between. This chain's CDR3 is CASSRGDSGANVLTF. The CDR3 DNA sequence: TGTGCCAGCAGCCGCGGGGATTCTGGGGCCAACGTCCTGACTTTC.

This clone has only one observation. V gene TRBV2 combines with J gene TRBJ2-3; TRBD2 aligns across 7 bases. Germline loops: CDR1 SNHLY, CDR2 FYNNEI. V lost 5 bases, J lost 0 bases, and 8 bases stayed unmatched. The CDR3 has 16 residues. CDR3 sequence: CASSTPAGSSTDTQYF. DNA of the CDR3: TGTGCCAGCAGTACGCCAGCGGGGTCTAGCACAGATACGCAGTATTTT.

The chain joins TRBV19 to TRBJ1-5; 9 bases map to TRBD1. V was pared by 7 bases and J by 4 bases, with 5 bases of the junction left unmatched. The germline V gene encodes CDR1 LNHDA and CDR2 SQIVND (reference sequence). The CDR3 spans 14 residues. This chain's CDR3 is CASTPGQGNQPQHF. For the CDR3, the DNA is TGTGCCAGTACCCCGGGACAGGGTAATCAGCCCCAGCATTTT.

V is TRBV28 and J is TRBJ1-4; the match to TRBD1 covers 10 bases. The germline V gene encodes CDR1 MDHEN and CDR2 SYDVKM. The CDR3 totals 17 residues. The J segment lost 5 bases and the V segment lost 0 bases, leaving 6 bases of the junction unmatched. The DNA for the CDR3 is TGTGCCAGCAGTTTATGGGGACAGGGGCGGCAAAATGAAAAACTGTTTTTT. This translates into CASSLWGQGRQNEKLFF.

Only a few counts were recorded for this clone. This chain connects TRBV29-1 to TRBJ1-1; 7 bases map to TRBD1. Looked up from germline, CDR1 is SQVTM and CDR2 is ANQGSEA. The CDR3 is 12 amino acids. J gave up 5 bases and V 4 bases, and 4 bases lay outside the gene matches. The chain's CDR3 is CSVATGRTEAFF. Written as DNA, the CDR3 is TGCAGCGTTGCGACAGGGAGGACTGAAGCTTTCTTT.

This clone has just one count. This chain uses TRBV4-2 with TRBJ2-3; no clear D. The CDR3 sequence is 13 residues long. V was pared by 1 base and J by 1 base, with 3 bases between. Per the germline V gene, CDR1 is LGHNA and CDR2 is YNFKEQ. CDR3 protein: CASSQAGTDTQYF. The DNA of the CDR3 is TGTGCCAGCAGCCAAGCGGGCACAGATACGCAGTATTTT.

This clone occurred once. The V gene is TRBV6-6, the J gene TRBJ1-4; TRBD1 matches at 8 bases. V trimming: 2 bases; J trimming: 7 bases; junction bases outside the gene matches: 3. The CDR3 is 14 residues long. Germline V gene data show CDR1 as MNHNY and CDR2 as SVGAGI (reference sequence). The CDR3 coding sequence is TGTGCCAGCAGTTACCAGGGGGCGGGTGAAAAACTGTTTTTT. Translation gives CASSYQGAGEKLFF.

CDR3 sequence reads: CASSWQATTNEKLFF. The CDR3 DNA is TGTGCCAGCAGTTGGCAGGCCACAACTAATGAAAAACTGTTTTTT. This rearrangement joins TRBV27 to TRBJ1-4, with D hard to call. V was clipped by 4 bases and J by 0 bases, with 9 bases between them. Per germline, CDR1 MNHEY and CDR2 SMNVEV (reference sequence). CDR3 length: 15 residues.

The chain is built from TRBV5-4 and TRBJ2-2, with TRBD2 as a possible D gene (6 bases). Germline loops: CDR1 SGHNT, CDR2 YYREEE (reference sequence). This CDR3 is built from 16 residues. The V gene lost 0 bases and the J gene lost 3 bases, with 12 bases spanning the gap. The DNA of the CDR3 is TGTGCCAGCAGCTTGGAAGGCAGGGAGGACACCGGGGAGCTGTTTTTT. Its protein product is CASSLEGREDTGELFF. The variable domain in full, completed from reference TRBV5-4 and TRBJ2-2, reads ETGVTQSPTHLIKTRGQQVTLRCSSQSGHNTVSWYQQALGQGPQFIFQYYREEENGRGNFPPRFSGLQFPNYSSELNVNALELDDSALYLCASSLEGREDTGELFFGEGSRLTVL.

This sequence joins TRBV27 and TRBJ1-6; D remains ambiguous. The CDR3 contains 15 residues. V lost 7 bases and J 5 bases, leaving 15 bases between the germline ends. Germline V gene data show CDR1 as MNHEY and CDR2 as SMNVEV (reference sequence). As DNA, the CDR3 is TGTGCCAGCACCCCTTGGGGAGGGCATAATTCACCCCTCCACTTT. Its translation: CASTPWGGHNSPLHF.

The chain recombines TRBV19 with TRBJ1-1; D remains ambiguous. The CDR3 totals 12 residues. Germline-derived CDR1 and CDR2 are LNHDA and SQIVND (reference sequence). The V end lost 6 bases, the J end lost 5 bases, and 10 bases lay between the germline ends. The DNA of the CDR3 is TGTGCCAGTAGGGTGGGAGGGACTGAAGCTTTCTTT. This encodes CASRVGGTEAFF.

This clone was seen only a few times. The V gene is TRBV2, the J gene TRBJ2-7, with D maybe TRBD1 (6 bases). Trimming took off 5 bases at V and 0 bases at J, with 8 bases between the two ends. The CDR3 consists of 13 residues. Germline-derived CDR1 and CDR2 are SNHLY and FYNNEI. CDR3 sequence reads: CASSRTVSYEQYF. The CDR3 coding sequence is TGTGCCAGCAGTCGGACAGTCTCCTACGAGCAGTACTTC.

The rearrangement joins TRBV2 to TRBJ2-5; no firm D call. Trimming left V 9 bases short and J 2 bases short, with 10 bases between. The CDR3 sequence is 12 residues long. Germline V gives CDR1 SNHLY, CDR2 FYNNEI. Here the CDR3 reads CASGFAQETQYF. Here the CDR3 DNA reads TGTGCCAGTGGCTTCGCTCAAGAGACCCAGTACTTC.

J is TRBJ2-1 and V is TRBV18; TRBD1 agrees at 7 bases. Losses at the gene ends were 3 bases for V and 8 bases for J; bases not matched to a gene: 7. This CDR3 has 14 residues. Germline lookup yields CDR1 KGHSH and CDR2 LQKENI. DNA of the CDR3: TGTGCCAGCTCACCCCCCGACAGGGAACATGAGCAGTTCTTC. Protein sequence: CASSPPDREHEQFF.

The chain combines TRBV20-1 with TRBJ1-4; D is possibly TRBD1 (6 bases). From germline, CDR1 is DFQATT and CDR2 SNEGSKA (reference sequence). CDR3 length: 16 amino acids. Deletions cut 3 bases from V and 3 bases from J, with 17 bases between. CDR3 in amino acids: CSASAHGQQANEKLFF. The CDR3 DNA is TGCAGTGCTAGTGCCCACGGACAGCAAGCTAATGAAAAACTGTTTTTT.

This clone was counted once. This chain connects TRBV5-1 to TRBJ1-1, with 10 positions matching TRBD1. Germline lookup yields CDR1 SGHRS and CDR2 YFSETQ. The CDR3 spans 14 residues. J was trimmed by 8 bases and V by 2 bases; bases with no gene match: 6. CDR3 nucleotide sequence: TGCGCCAGCAGCTTACGACAGGGGGCTGTCGAAGCTTTCTTT. Its protein product is CASSLRQGAVEAFF.

The chain carries TRBV13 and TRBJ2-3; no clear D gene. Between the trimmed V and J ends, which lost 2 bases and 5 bases, there was a span of 14 bases. The CDR3 runs 15 residues. CDR1 and CDR2 from the germline V gene are PRHDT and FYEKMQ (reference sequence). This CDR3 is CASSLLASSGDTQYF. The CDR3 DNA reads as TGTGCCAGCAGCTTACTGGCTAGTAGTGGAGATACGCAGTATTTT.

The chain recombines TRBV9 with TRBJ2-3; 7 nucleotides agree with TRBD2. This CDR3 is built from 19 residues. Unmatched junction bases numbered 14, after V lost 0 bases and J lost 1 base. Germline V gives CDR1 SGDLS, CDR2 YYNGEE. This CDR3 reads CASSVAARSGIGGTDTQYF. The CDR3, as DNA: TGTGCCAGCAGCGTAGCCGCTCGGAGCGGGATAGGTGGCACAGATACGCAGTATTTT. Together with reference TRBV9 and TRBJ2-3, the CDR3 gives the full variable domain: DSGVTQTPKHLITATGQRVTLRCSPRSGDLSVYWYQQSLDQGLQFLIQYYNGEERAKGNILERFSAQQFPDLHSELNLSSLELGDSALYFCASSVAARSGIGGTDTQYFGPGTRLTVL.

This chain joins TRBV27 and TRBJ1-2; 9 bases fit TRBD1. CDR3 length: 14 amino acids. V trimming: 5 bases; J trimming: 2 bases; junction bases outside the gene matches: 3. The V gene's germline CDR1 is MNHEY and CDR2 SMNVEV (reference sequence). The CDR3 DNA reads TGTGCCAGCAGTCCCGGACAGGGGAACTATGGCTACACCTTC. Translating it yields CASSPGQGNYGYTF.

This chain joins TRBV5-1 and TRBJ2-1; 8 bases agree with TRBD2. The germline gives CDR1 SGHRS, CDR2 YFSETQ. This CDR3 contains 19 residues. V was pared by 4 bases and J by 0 bases, with 15 bases of the junction left unmatched. The CDR3 DNA is TGCGCCAGCAGCCCGGAGACTTCGGGAGGGCCGCGCTCCTACAATGAGCAGTTCTTC. Protein product: CASSPETSGGPRSYNEQFF.

V is TRBV11-3 and J is TRBJ2-7; 8 nucleotides line up with TRBD1. CDR1 SGHNT and CDR2 YENEEA come from the germline V gene. The CDR3 extends over 17 amino acids. V lost 5 bases, J lost 3 bases, and 15 bases stayed unmatched. CDR3 protein: CASSPRQGQDSNYEQYF. CDR3 sequence (DNA): TGTGCCAGCAGCCCCCGACAGGGACAGGACTCGAACTACGAGCAGTACTTC.

V gene TRBV10-2 combines with J gene TRBJ2-7; 8 bases match TRBD2. The V gene's germline CDR1 is WSHSY and CDR2 SAAADI. The V and J ends lost 4 bases and 3 bases, in that order; junction bases with no gene match: 5. CDR3 size: 14 residues. The CDR3 spells CASSGAGEIYEQYF. Here the CDR3 DNA reads TGCGCCAGCAGTGGAGCGGGGGAGATCTACGAGCAGTACTTC.

This clone was seen once. The V and J genes are TRBV5-1 and TRBJ2-1, with D unclear. This CDR3 is built from 17 residues. Deletions cut 3 bases from V and 7 bases from J, with 23 bases between. Per the germline V gene, CDR1 is SGHRS and CDR2 is YFSETQ. The CDR3 sequence is CASSSAFSVGFGNEQFF. DNA for the CDR3: TGCGCCAGCAGCTCCGCCTTTTCCGTGGGCTTTGGGAATGAGCAGTTCTTC.

As regards this clone: Other DNA sequences within the sample encode an identical CDR3. The chain combines TRBV2 with TRBJ1-5; D call uncertain. Germline CDR1 SNHLY, CDR2 FYNNEI. This CDR3 region has 12 residues. Trimming left V 4 bases short and J 4 bases short, with 5 bases between. The CDR3 spells CASSGRNQPQHF. For the CDR3, the DNA is TGTGCCAGCAGTGGTAGAAATCAGCCCCAGCATTTT.